This entry is about one TCR beta chain. It lacks a known antigen. No clone much larger than this one lies a single base away; base qualities are absent. The library was produced with PCR. TCRdb lists the instrument as Illumina HiSeq 2500. Unique molecular identifiers were incorporated into TCR beta cDNA libraries to reduce PCR and sequencing biases. Every 1 to 10 million input T cells yielded 500,000 or so cDNA molecules, meaning each molecule approximated one T cell. Patient libraries were prepared and sequenced with the same protocol used for the earlier healthy control dataset. Within a given batch, samples were prepared together, multiplexed and sequenced on the same HiSeq lane. The authors' pipeline ran thus. MIGEC was used to process the raw barcoded reads, and molecular identifier groups with only a single read were discarded before consensus assembly and CDR3 extraction. VDJtools was used for post-analysis of the clonotype tables, and diversity was normalized by down-sampling every dataset to the size of the smallest sample. In repertoire overlap clustering, CDR3 amino acid sequences, but not nucleotide sequences, were matched to correct batch-related cross-sample contamination. The public reads were run again by TCRdb, first through fastp at Q25 and then through MiXCR, and only productive beta chains were kept. Records with the same CDR3 protein are collapsed into one entry carrying the most frequent genes and DNA. The V and J calls reflect TCRdb's pipeline rather than the authors' work. The sample yields about 560,000 distinct CDR3 sequences; about 40% were counted once. The ten largest clones capture more than 1.5% of the sample.

To demonstrate the VDJtools post-analysis software, TCR beta repertoires were profiled from the peripheral blood of 10 to 15 young patients with multiple sclerosis. Multiple sclerosis patients were children and adolescents aged roughly 6 to 17 years. There are 16 amino acids in the CDR3, from cysteine to phenylalanine inclusive. The read is trimmed to its CDR3 DNA, 48 bases read in frame from base 1. The junction shows trimming of 5 bases on V and 0 bases on J, and the gene matches do not reach 8 bases of it. As encoded in the germline V gene, CDR1 is SGHVS while CDR2 is FQNEAQ. The record originates from a study of post-analysis software for immune sequencing data (dated by TCRdb to between 2015 and 2017). Study-level background: Recorded disease courses included relapsing-remitting, secondary progressive and progressive-relapsing multiple sclerosis, with some patients lacking subtype annotation. A subset of samples was prepared in parallel using single-end sample barcoding, then pooled and co-amplified after Illumina adapter ligation. The multiple sclerosis patient repertoires were compared with approximately 11 previously published healthy control repertoires from donors aged about 6 to 26 years. General study outcomes and caveats: When samples were clustered directly using the F measure, samples prepared in the same batch co-clustered strongly, which prompted a batch-effect correction. Significantly higher frequencies in patients than in controls were found for roughly 5 TRBV segments, including TRBV5-6, TRBV5-1 and TRBV20-1. The multiple sclerosis patient group was slightly younger than the control group. Normalized Chao1 diversity was significantly lower in multiple sclerosis patients than controls, suggesting substantial peripheral T-cell clonal expansion.

The rearrangement joined TRBV7-8 to TRBJ2-7; 9 middle bases align to TRBD2. Sequencing was performed on blood. The clonotype comes from a girl under 18 with multiple sclerosis. The bases read TGTGCCAGCAGCCGCGGGGGGGCGATAACCTCCTACGAGCAGTACTTC. Translation gives CASSRGGAITSYEQYF.